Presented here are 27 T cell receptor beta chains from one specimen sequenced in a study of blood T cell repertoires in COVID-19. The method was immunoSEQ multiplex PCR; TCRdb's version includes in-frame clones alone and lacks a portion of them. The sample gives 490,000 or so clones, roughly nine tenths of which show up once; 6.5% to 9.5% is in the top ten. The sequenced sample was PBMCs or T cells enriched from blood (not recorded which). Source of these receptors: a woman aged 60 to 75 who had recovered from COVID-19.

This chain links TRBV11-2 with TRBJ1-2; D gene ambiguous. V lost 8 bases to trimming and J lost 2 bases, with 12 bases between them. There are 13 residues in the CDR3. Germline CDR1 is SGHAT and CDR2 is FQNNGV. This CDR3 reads CASDFPGNYGYTF. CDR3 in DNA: TGTGCCAGCGACTTCCCGGGAAACTATGGCTACACCTTC. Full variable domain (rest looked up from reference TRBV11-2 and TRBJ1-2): EAGVAQSPRYKIIEKRQSVAFWCNPISGHATLYWYQQILGQGPKLLIQFQNNGVVDDSQLPKDRFSAERLKGVDSTLKIQPAKLEDSAVYLCASDFPGNYGYTFGSGTRLTVV.

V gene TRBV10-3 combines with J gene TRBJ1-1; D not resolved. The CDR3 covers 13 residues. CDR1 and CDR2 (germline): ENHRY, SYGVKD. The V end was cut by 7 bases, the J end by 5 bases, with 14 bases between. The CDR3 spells CAITQAGGTEAFF. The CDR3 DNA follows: TGTGCCATCACCCAAGCGGGCGGGACTGAAGCTTTCTTT.

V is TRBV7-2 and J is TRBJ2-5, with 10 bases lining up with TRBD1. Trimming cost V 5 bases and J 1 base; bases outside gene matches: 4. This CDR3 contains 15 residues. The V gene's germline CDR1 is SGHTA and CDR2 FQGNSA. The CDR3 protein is CASSTRQGAQETQYF. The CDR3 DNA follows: TGTGCCAGCAGCACCCGACAGGGGGCCCAAGAGACCCAGTACTTC.

CDR3 loop: CASSLFLSSGNTIYF. CDR3 sequence (DNA): TGTGCCAGCAGCCTCTTCCTTAGCTCTGGAAACACCATATATTTT. V usage is TRBV3-1 (or the pseudogene TRBV3-2) and J usage is TRBJ1-3; D remains ambiguous. Trimming took 4 bases from V and 0 from J, leaving 10 bases between them. Germline values: CDR1 LGHDT, CDR2 YNNKEL (reference sequence). The CDR3 is 15 amino acids.

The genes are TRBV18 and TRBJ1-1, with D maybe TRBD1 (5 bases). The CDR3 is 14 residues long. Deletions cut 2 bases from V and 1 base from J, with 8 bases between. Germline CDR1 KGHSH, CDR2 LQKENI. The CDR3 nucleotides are TGTGCCAGCTCACCATTGGGGGGGAACACTGAAGCTTTCTTT. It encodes CASSPLGGNTEAFF.

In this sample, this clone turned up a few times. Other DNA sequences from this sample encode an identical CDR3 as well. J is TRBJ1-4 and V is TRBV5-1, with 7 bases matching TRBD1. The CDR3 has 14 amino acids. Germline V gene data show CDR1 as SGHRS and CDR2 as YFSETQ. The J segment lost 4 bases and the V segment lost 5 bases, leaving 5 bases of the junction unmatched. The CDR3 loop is CASSLTGNNEKLFF. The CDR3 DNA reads TGCGCCAGCAGTTTGACAGGGAATAATGAAAAACTGTTTTTT.

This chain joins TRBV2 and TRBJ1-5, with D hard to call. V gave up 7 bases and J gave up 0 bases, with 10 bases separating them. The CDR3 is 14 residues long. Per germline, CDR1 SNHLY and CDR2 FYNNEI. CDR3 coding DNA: TGTGCCAGCACATACAGCTATAGCAATCAGCCCCAGCATTTT. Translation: CASTYSYSNQPQHF.

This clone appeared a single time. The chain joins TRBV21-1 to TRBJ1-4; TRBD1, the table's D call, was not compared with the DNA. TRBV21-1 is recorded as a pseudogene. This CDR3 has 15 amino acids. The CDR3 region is CASSKQGAPKIKLFF. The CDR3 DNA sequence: TGTGCCAGCAGCAAACAGGGGGCCCCCAAAATTAAACTGTTTTTT.

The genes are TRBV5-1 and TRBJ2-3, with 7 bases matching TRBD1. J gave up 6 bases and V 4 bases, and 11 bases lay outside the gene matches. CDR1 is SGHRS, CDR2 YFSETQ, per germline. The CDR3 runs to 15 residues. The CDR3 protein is CASSSNRGTADTQYF. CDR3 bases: TGCGCCAGCAGCAGCAACAGGGGAACAGCGGATACGCAGTATTTT.

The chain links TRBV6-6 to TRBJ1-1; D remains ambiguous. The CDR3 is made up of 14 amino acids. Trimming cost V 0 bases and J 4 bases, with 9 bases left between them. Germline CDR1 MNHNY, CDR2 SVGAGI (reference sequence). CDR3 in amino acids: CASSYSGRGTEAFF. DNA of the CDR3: TGTGCCAGCAGTTACTCAGGGCGGGGCACTGAAGCTTTCTTT.

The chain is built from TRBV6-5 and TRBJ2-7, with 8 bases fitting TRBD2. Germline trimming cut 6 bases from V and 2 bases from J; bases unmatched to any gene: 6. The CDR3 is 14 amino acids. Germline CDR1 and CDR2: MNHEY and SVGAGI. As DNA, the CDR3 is TGTGCCAGCAGCCCGGGACTAGTGCCCTACGAGCAGTACGTC. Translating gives CASSPGLVPYEQYV.

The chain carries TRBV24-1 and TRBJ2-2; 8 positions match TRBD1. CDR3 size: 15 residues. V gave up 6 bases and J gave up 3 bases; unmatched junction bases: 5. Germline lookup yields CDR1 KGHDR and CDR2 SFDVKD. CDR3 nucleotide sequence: TGTGCCACCAGTACCCTACAGGGGGACACCGGGGAGCTGTTTTTT. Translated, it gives CATSTLQGDTGELFF.

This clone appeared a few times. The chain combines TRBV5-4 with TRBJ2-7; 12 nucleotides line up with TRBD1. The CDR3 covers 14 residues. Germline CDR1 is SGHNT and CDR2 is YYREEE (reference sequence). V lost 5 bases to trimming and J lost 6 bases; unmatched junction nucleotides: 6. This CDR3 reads CASSSGTGGPEQYV. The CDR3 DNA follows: TGTGCCAGCAGTTCCGGGACAGGGGGCCCCGAGCAGTACGTC.

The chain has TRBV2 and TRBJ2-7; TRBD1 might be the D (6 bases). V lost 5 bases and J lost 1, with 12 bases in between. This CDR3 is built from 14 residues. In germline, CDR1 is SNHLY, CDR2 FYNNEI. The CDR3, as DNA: TGTGCCAGCAGTACCCCCAGGGGTTCCTACGAGCAGTACTTC. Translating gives CASSTPRGSYEQYF.

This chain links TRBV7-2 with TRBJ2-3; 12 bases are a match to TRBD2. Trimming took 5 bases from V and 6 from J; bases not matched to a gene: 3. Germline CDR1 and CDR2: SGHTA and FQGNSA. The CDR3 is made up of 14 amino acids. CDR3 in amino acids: CASSDGLAGDTQYF. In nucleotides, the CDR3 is TGTGCCAGCAGCGACGGACTAGCGGGGGATACGCAGTATTTT.

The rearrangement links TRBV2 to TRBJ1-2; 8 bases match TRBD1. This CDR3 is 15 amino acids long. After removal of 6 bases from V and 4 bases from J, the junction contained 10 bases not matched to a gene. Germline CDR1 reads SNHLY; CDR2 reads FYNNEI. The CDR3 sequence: CASSSEPDRGYGYTF. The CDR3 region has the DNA TGTGCCAGCAGCTCCGAACCTGACAGGGGCTATGGCTACACCTTC.

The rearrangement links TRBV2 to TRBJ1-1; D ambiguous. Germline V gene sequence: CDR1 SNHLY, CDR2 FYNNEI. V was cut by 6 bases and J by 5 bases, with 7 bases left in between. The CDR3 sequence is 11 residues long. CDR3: CASRAETEAFF. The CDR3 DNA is TGTGCCAGCAGGGCGGAAACTGAAGCTTTCTTT.

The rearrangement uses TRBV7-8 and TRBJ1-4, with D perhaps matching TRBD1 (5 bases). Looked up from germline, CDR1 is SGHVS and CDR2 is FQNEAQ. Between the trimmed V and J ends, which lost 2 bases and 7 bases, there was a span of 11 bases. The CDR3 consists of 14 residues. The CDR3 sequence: CASSLRSGIEKLFF. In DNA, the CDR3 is TGTGCCAGCAGCTTAAGGTCAGGGATTGAAAAACTGTTTTTT.

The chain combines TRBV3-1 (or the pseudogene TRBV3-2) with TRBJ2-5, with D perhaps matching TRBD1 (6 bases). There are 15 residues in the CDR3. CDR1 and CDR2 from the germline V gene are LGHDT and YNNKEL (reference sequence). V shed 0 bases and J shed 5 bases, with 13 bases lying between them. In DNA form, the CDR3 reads TGTGCCAGCAGCCAAGATTTCGGGACAAAGGAGACCCAGTACTTC. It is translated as CASSQDFGTKETQYF.

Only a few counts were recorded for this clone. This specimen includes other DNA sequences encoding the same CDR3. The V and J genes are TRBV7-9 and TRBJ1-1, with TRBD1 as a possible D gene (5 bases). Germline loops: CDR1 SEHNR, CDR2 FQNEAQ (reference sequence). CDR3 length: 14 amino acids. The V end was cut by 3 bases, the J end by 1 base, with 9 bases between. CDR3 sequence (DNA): TGTGCCAGCAGCTTGGTAGACAGGAACACTGAAGCTTTCTTT. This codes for CASSLVDRNTEAFF.

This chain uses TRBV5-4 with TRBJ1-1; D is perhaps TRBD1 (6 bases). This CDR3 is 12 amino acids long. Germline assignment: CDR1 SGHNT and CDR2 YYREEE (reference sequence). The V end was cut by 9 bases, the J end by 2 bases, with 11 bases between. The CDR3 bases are TGTGCCACCGGGACATTTAACACTGAAGCTTTCTTT. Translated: CATGTFNTEAFF.

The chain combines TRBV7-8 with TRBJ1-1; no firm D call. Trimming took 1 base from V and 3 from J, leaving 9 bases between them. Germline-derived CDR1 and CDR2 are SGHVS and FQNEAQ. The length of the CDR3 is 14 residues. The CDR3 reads CASSLEVGYTEAFF. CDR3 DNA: TGTGCCAGCAGCTTAGAGGTCGGGTACACTGAAGCTTTCTTT.

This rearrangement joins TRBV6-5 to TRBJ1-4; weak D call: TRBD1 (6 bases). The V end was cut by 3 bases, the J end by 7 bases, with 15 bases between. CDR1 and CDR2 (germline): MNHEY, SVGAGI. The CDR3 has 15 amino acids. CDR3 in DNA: TGTGCCAGCAGTTATTTCGGGACACCTGGTGAAAAACTGTTTTTT. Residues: CASSYFGTPGEKLFF.

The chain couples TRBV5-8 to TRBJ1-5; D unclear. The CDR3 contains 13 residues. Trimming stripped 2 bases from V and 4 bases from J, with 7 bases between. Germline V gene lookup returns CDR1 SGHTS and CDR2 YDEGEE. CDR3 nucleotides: TGTGCCAGCAGCTTATCCGGGAATCAGCCCCAGCATTTT. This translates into CASSLSGNQPQHF.

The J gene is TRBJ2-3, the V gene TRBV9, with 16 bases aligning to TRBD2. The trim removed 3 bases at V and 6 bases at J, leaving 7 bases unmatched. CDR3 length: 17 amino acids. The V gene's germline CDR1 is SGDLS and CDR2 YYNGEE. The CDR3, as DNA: TGTGCCAGCAGCGAGGGGACTAGCGGGGGGGTCATGGATACGCAGTATTTT. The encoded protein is CASSEGTSGGVMDTQYF.

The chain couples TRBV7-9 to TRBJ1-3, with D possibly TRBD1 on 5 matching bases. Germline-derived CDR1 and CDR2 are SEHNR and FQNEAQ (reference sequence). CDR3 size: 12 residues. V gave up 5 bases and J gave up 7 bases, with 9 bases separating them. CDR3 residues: CASSTRGNTIYF. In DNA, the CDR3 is TGTGCCAGCAGCACACGGGGGAACACCATATATTTT.

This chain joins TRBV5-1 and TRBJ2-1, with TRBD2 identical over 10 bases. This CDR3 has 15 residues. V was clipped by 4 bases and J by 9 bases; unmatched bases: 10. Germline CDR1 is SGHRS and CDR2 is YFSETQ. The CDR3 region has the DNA TGCGCCAGCAGCACAGCGGGGGGGCGATCCGGTGAGCAGTTCTTC. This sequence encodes CASSTAGGRSGEQFF.